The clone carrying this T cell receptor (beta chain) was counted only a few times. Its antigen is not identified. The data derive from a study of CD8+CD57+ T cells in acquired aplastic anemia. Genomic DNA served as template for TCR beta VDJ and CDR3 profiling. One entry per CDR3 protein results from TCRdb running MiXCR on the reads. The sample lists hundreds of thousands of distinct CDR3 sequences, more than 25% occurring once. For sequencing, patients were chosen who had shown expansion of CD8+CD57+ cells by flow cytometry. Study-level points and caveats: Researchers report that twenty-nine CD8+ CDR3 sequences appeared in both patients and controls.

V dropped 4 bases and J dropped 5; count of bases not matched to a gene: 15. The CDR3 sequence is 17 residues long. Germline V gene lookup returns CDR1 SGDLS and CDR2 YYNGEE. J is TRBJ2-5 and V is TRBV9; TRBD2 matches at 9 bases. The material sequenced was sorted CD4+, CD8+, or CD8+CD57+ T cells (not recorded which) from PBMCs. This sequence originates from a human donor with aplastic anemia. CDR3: CASSYGNLAGARETQYF. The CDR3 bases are TGTGCCAGCAGCTACGGCAATTTAGCGGGGGCGCGCGAGACCCAGTACTTC.